Shown below are 15 T cell receptor beta chains from a single sample sequenced in a study of tumor-infiltrating lymphocytes in primary liver carcinoma. Making TCR beta cDNA involved 400 to 600 ng total RNA and a constant-region primer. Amplification in three nested multiplex PCR rounds with slightly modified ARM-PCR gave rise to TCR beta libraries. A C-beta reverse primer was combined with TRBV1-TRBV30 forward primers in the first two PCR rounds, and each round had approximately 10 cycles. MiXCR, run by TCRdb on the multiplex PCR reads, gives a single entry per CDR3 protein. The sample lists more than 20,000 distinct CDR3 sequences; roughly three quarters were seen once. Total RNA and DNA came together from around 20-30 mg of bulk tissue without cell sorting. Input material: liver tumor tissue from sampling region 1. Subset indicated: tumor region T1, superior pole. The receptors originated from a middle-aged man with primary liver carcinoma and hepatitis B virus infection.

To note about this clonotype: One junction end does not reproduce the germline sequence, and a read error may be involved. This chain uses TRBV13 with TRBJ2-1; 7 bases agree with TRBD2. The CDR3 is 18 amino acids. Germline V gene data show CDR1 as PRHDT and CDR2 as FYEKMQ (reference sequence). CDR3 region: CTSSSRLAGAHDYNEQFF. CDR3 DNA: TGTACCAGCAGCTCTCGCCTGGCGGGAGCCCATGACTACAATGAGCAGTTCTTC.

In the case of this clonotype: No conserved phenylalanine or tryptophan is present at the end of the CDR3, so a read error is the likely explanation. The chain couples TRBV11-2 to TRBJ2-5, with D possibly being TRBD1 or TRBD2 (5 bases each). The CDR3 extends over 16 amino acids. Germline V CDR1 and CDR2: SGHAT, FQNNGV. The DNA of the CDR3 is TGTGCCAGTAGCTTAACAGCATGGGGCTCGGGGGAGACCCAGTACTAC. This translates into CASSLTAWGSGETQYY.

This clonotype was seen only a few times. At one boundary the junction diverges from the germline segment, which might be a read error. V and J are TRBV11-2 and TRBJ2-2, with D possibly TRBD2 on 6 matching bases. Looked up from germline, CDR1 is SGHAT and CDR2 is FQNNGV. The CDR3 contains 15 residues. CDR3 protein: CASSFAGSNIGELFF. CDR3 bases: TGTGCTAGCAGCTTTGCGGGATCGAATATCGGGGAGCTGTTTTTT.

This clonotype came up a few times. An end of the junction does not agree with germline; a read error may underlie this. This chain links TRBV6-1 with TRBJ2-7, with D perhaps TRBD1 or TRBD2 (6 bases each). Germline values: CDR1 MNHNS, CDR2 SASEGT. CDR3 length equals 14 residues. The CDR3, as DNA: TGTGCCAACAGTGAGGCGGGACACTCCTACGAGCAGTACTTC. As protein: CANSEAGHSYEQYF.

Turning to this clonotype: This sequence may be a read error, since a much larger clone differs from it by one base. V and J are TRBV6-5 and TRBJ2-7; D remains unclear. The V gene lost 5 bases and the J gene lost 5 bases, with 13 bases spanning the gap. CDR1 and CDR2 from the germline V gene are MNHEY and SVGAGI. The CDR3 sequence is 13 residues long. CDR3 nucleotide sequence: TGTGCCAGCAGTCTGACAAGGATCCACGAGCAGTACTTC. Its translation is CASSLTRIHEQYF.

As regards this clonotype: One junction end disagrees with the germline gene, perhaps due to a read error. This sequence joins TRBV11-2 and TRBJ1-5, with TRBD1 as a possible D gene (6 bases). The CDR3 loop spans 13 amino acids. Germline V gene sequence: CDR1 SGHAT, CDR2 FQNNGV. In nucleotides, the CDR3 is TGTGCCAGCGGCTTAGATAGCGGACAGCCCCAGGATTTC. The encoded protein is CASGLDSGQPQDF.

A remark on this clonotype: An end of the junction does not agree with germline; a read error may underlie this. The V and J genes are TRBV5-1 and TRBJ2-3; D tentatively fits TRBD1 or TRBD2 (5 bases each). Germline loops: CDR1 SGHRS, CDR2 YFSETQ. This CDR3 contains 14 residues. CDR3 nucleotide sequence: TGCGCCAGCAGCCCTGGGGGTAACACAGGTACGCAGTATTTT. Translating it yields CASSPGGNTGTQYF.

By share, this clonotype counts as large. The chain carries TRBV29-1 and TRBJ2-5; TRBD1 aligns across 10 bases. With V trimmed by 3 bases and J by 4 bases, 8 bases remained unmatched. The CDR3 has 15 residues. Germline CDR1 SQVTM, CDR2 ANQGSEA. DNA of the CDR3: TGCAGCGTTGAGACCGACAGGGGGCGCGGAGAGACCCAGTACTTC. Amino acid sequence: CSVETDRGRGETQYF.

This clonotype has ten or more counts. The rearrangement uses TRBV6-1 and TRBJ2-6; D gene uncertain. CDR1 and CDR2 from the germline V gene are MNHNS and SASEGT. Trimming took 3 bases from V and 0 from J, leaving 6 bases between them. This CDR3 region has 15 residues. The CDR3 spells CASSDRYSGANVLTF. The DNA for the CDR3 is TGTGCCAGCAGTGATAGATACTCTGGGGCCAACGTCCTGACTTTC.

With respect to this clonotype: Relative to the germline gene, one junction end is altered; a read error may explain this. The chain employs TRBV11-2 and TRBJ2-1, with D possibly being TRBD2 (6 bases). The CDR3 length is 14 residues. Per germline, CDR1 SGHAT and CDR2 FQNNGV. DNA of the CDR3: TGTACCAGCAGCTTAGCGGCCACACACAATGAGCAGTCCTTC. It codes for CTSSLAATHNEQSF. Variable domain in full (rest from reference TRBV11-2 and TRBJ2-1): EAGVAQSPRYKIIEKRQSVAFWCNPISGHATLYWYQQILGQGPKLLIQFQNNGVVDDSQLPKDRFSAERLKGVDSTLKIQPAKLEDSAVYLCTSSLAATHNEQSFGPGTRLTVL.

About this clonotype itself: The junction does not match germline at one end; this may be a read error. The V call is TRBV10-3, the J call TRBJ1-5; no definite D call. The CDR3 totals 14 residues. The V gene's germline CDR1 is ENHRY and CDR2 SYGVKD. CDR3 region: CAISKYEGDQPRHF. DNA for the CDR3: TGTGCCATCAGTAAGTATGAGGGAGATCAGCCCCGGCATTTT.

With respect to this clonotype: The conserved closing phenylalanine or tryptophan is absent in this CDR3, likely reflecting a read error. This sequence joins TRBV4-1 and TRBJ2-2, with TRBD1 matching 7 bases. Looked up from germline, CDR1 is MGHRA and CDR2 is YSYEKL. V lost 9 bases to trimming and J lost 5 bases; unmatched junction nucleotides: 15. CDR3 size: 16 residues. Here the CDR3 reads CARNDLGRGLTGELFL. The CDR3 DNA reads as TGCGCCAGGAACGATCTGGGCAGGGGGTTAACCGGGGAGCTGTTTCTT.

This clonotype appeared a few times. The junction differs from germline at one of its ends, possibly a read error. The rearrangement joins TRBV6-2 or TRBV6-3 to TRBJ1-5; maybe TRBD1 (5 bases). Per germline, CDR1 MNHEY and CDR2 SVGEGT. The CDR3 length is 15 residues. This chain's CDR3 is CASNNRGGDDQAQHF. The CDR3 DNA is TGTGCCAGCAACAATCGGGGAGGGGACGATCAGGCCCAGCATTTT.

On this clonotype: The germline gene is not matched at one end of the junction; a read error may be the cause. The chain uses TRBV4-1 and TRBJ1-1, with a possible D match to TRBD1 (5 bases). The CDR3 runs to 14 residues. From germline, CDR1 is MGHRA and CDR2 YSYEKL. This CDR3 is CACSQDRGGLEAFF. The DNA of the CDR3 is TGTGCCTGCAGCCAAGACCGCGGGGGATTAGAAGCTTTCTTT.

As to this clonotype: One end of the junction varies from germline; a read error may be responsible. The chain has TRBV11-2 and TRBJ2-5; possibly TRBD2 for D (5 bases). Germline CDR1 is SGHAT and CDR2 is FQNNGV. There are 18 residues in the CDR3. This CDR3 is CASSSARLALGKKEAQYF. The CDR3 DNA reads TGTGCCAGCAGCTCAGCGAGGCTAGCCCTGGGAAAGAAAGAGGCCCAGTACTTC.